This T cell receptor beta chain was captured in a study of response to subunit inactivated influenza vaccine (dated by TCRdb to between 2017 and 2018). Regarding the complete study: Deep quantitative T cell receptor repertoire profiling was used in the study to track responses to a trivalent subunit inactivated influenza vaccine. Paper-wide results and their limitations: It was suggested by the authors that each seasonal influenza vaccination may recruit only a limited number of new T cells.

The CDR3, cysteine through phenylalanine, is 15 amino acids long. The retained sequence is limited to the CDR3, 45 bases, with the frame set at the first base. The V end gives up 3 bases and the J end 2 bases, leaving 5 bases in the junction not matched to a gene. From a lookup of the germline V gene, CDR1 and CDR2 are SQVTM and ANQGSEA. Libraries came from RT-PCR. Sequencing was performed on an Illumina HiSeq 2500. TCRdb handled the public reads itself, with Q25 trimming in fastp and clone calling in MiXCR, and kept productive beta chains. Rows are combined by CDR3 protein, so each entry shows the most common genes and DNA. The sample profile shows 650,000 to 850,000 distinct CDR3 sequences; roughly 13% of them were found once. Together, the top ten hold 6% to 7% of the sample. This clonotype was counted at least ten times. No antigen is known for it. Nothing much larger sits one base from this clone, and base qualities are not available.

The chain was built from TRBV29-1 and TRBJ2-5, and 11 junctional nucleotides match TRBD2. The TCR sequence derives from a man aged 45-65 years who received an inactivated influenza vaccine. Donor details come from another sample of the same person, matched by shared clones. This specimen was PBMCs from blood, taken roughly 15 days before vaccination. The nucleotide sequence is given as TGCAGCGTTGACCGACTAGCGGGGCTTCAAGAGACCCAGTACTTC. The encoded protein is CSVDRLAGLQETQYF.